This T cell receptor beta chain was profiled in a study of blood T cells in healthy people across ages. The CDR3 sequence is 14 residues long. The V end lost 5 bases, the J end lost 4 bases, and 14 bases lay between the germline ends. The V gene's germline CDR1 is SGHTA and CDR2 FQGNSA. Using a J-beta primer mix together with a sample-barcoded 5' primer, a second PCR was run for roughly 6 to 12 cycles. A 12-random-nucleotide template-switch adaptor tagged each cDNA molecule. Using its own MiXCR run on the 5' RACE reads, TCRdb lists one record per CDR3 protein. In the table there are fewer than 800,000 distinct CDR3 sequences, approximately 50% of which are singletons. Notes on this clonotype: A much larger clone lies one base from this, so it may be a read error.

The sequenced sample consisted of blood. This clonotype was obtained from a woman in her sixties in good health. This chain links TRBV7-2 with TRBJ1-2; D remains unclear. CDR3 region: CASSAQQRTYGYTF. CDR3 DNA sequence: TGTGCCAGCAGCGCCCAACAGCGCACCTATGGCTACACCTTC.